This TCR beta chain was identified during a study of shared clonotypes between healthy human individuals. Germline V gives CDR1 SGHNT, CDR2 YYREEE (reference sequence). Trimming removed 4 bases from V and 4 bases from J, with 14 bases in between. This CDR3 contains 14 residues. Terminally differentiated effector memory CD45RA+ cells were left out of the naive CD8 fraction, which was CD45RO-negative and positively selected for CCR7. Genomic DNA of every subset was divided equally among multiple immunoSEQ plates. Method: immunoSEQ multiplex PCR; TCRdb's copy keeps in-frame clones and lacks some. The table has about 2,200,000 clones, more than 85% seen once.

This chain links TRBV5-4 with TRBJ1-1, with D perhaps TRBD1 (6 bases). Sequenced input: naive CD8+ T cells from PBMCs. This sequence was found in a young man in good health. Some clones in this sample may be carry-over from other donors' samples. CDR3 DNA: TGTGCCAGCAGCCGCGGACGGGGGGCCACTGAAGCTTTCTTT. The encoded protein is CASSRGRGATEAFF.